Listed below are T cell receptor beta chains from one sample, sequenced in a study of T cells after yellow fever vaccination. TCRdb re-called the 5' RACE reads with MiXCR, one entry per CDR3 protein. The data show approximately 510,000 distinct CDR3 sequences, 21% seen once. Sequencing was performed on PBMCs, taken approximately 22 days after the first yellow fever vaccination. All receptors come from a man aged 18 to 30 who received the YFV17D yellow fever vaccine. Each CDR3 is given with its conserved first and last residue. The D gene is left open where the match is weak. A row's size may be missing; if present it is once, few, many or a size class.

J: TRBJ2-5
V: TRBV25-1
size: few
D: TRBD2
CDR3: CASSGTSGPQETQYF
DNA: TGTGCCAGCAGTGGGACTAGCGGGCCCCAAGAGACCCAGTACTTC

J: TRBJ2-5
V: TRBV20-1
size: .
D: TRBD1
CDR3: CSAPWPGGLGETQYF
DNA: TGCAGTGCACCCTGGCCAGGGGGTTTGGGTGAGACCCAGTACTTC

J: TRBJ1-1
V: TRBV29-1
size: .
D: .
CDR3: CSVVPGRGNTEAFF
DNA: TGCAGCGTAGTTCCGGGACGAGGGAACACTGAAGCTTTCTTT

J: TRBJ2-5
V: TRBV5-1
size: many
D: .
CDR3: CASSLEGGETQYF
DNA: TGCGCCAGCAGCTTGGAGGGAGGCGAGACCCAGTACTTC

J: TRBJ2-5
V: TRBV5-1
size: .
D: .
CDR3: CASKRDRETQYF
DNA: TGCGCCAGCAAAAGGGACCGAGAGACCCAGTACTTC

J: TRBJ1-6
V: TRBV12-3/TRBV12-4
size: .
D: .
CDR3: CASSRAGGDNSPLHF
DNA: TGTGCCAGCAGTAGGGCGGGGGGCGATAATTCACCCCTCCACTTT

J: TRBJ2-3
V: TRBV4-3
size: .
D: TRBD1
CDR3: CASSQQTGHTDTQYF
DNA: TGCGCCAGCAGCCAGCAGACAGGGCACACAGATACGCAGTATTTT

J: TRBJ2-7
V: TRBV6-5
size: .
D: TRBD1
CDR3: CASSYDRGRGNEQYF
DNA: TGTGCCAGCAGCTATGACAGGGGTAGAGGAAACGAGCAGTACTTC

J: TRBJ1-1
V: TRBV20-1
size: few
D: .
CDR3: CSATWNTEAFF
DNA: TGCAGTGCTACTTGGAACACTGAAGCTTTCTTT

J: TRBJ2-1
V: TRBV29-1
size: .
D: .
CDR3: CSVEIGGALNEQFF
DNA: TGCAGCGTTGAAATCGGCGGGGCCCTTAATGAGCAGTTCTTC

J: TRBJ2-1
V: TRBV5-6
size: .
D: .
CDR3: CASSWGLAFANEQFF
DNA: TGTGCCAGCAGCTGGGGTCTAGCGTTTGCCAATGAGCAGTTCTTC

J: TRBJ1-1
V: TRBV4-2
size: .
D: .
CDR3: CASSLLTGSLNTEAFF
DNA: TGTGCCAGCAGCCTCTTGACGGGGTCTTTAAACACTGAAGCTTTCTTT

J: TRBJ2-2
V: TRBV11-3
size: few
D: TRBD2
CDR3: CASSLSGTNTGELFF
DNA: TGTGCCAGCAGCTTAAGCGGGACGAACACCGGGGAGCTGTTTTTT

J: TRBJ1-3
V: TRBV9
size: many
D: .
CDR3: CASSVGRTPGTIYF
DNA: TGTGCCAGCAGCGTAGGGCGGACCCCTGGCACCATATATTTT

J: TRBJ2-7
V: TRBV5-8
size: few
D: TRBD1
CDR3: CASSPGTARLAYEQYF
DNA: TGTGCCAGCAGCCCTGGGACAGCAAGATTAGCCTACGAGCAGTACTTC

J: TRBJ1-6
V: TRBV5-6
size: .
D: TRBD1
CDR3: CASSGGQGAGPYNSPLHF
DNA: TGTGCCAGCAGCGGAGGACAGGGAGCGGGCCCCTATAATTCACCCCTCCACTTT

J: TRBJ2-4
V: TRBV20-1
size: .
D: .
CDR3: CSAPLPAKNIQYF
DNA: TGCAGTGCCCCGTTGCCGGCCAAAAACATTCAGTACTTC

J: TRBJ1-2
V: TRBV3-1
size: few
D: .
CDR3: CASSQSQGYGYTF
DNA: TGTGCCAGCAGCCAATCTCAGGGGTATGGCTACACCTTC

J: TRBJ2-2
V: TRBV27
size: .
D: .
CDR3: CASRPGTPTGELFF
DNA: TGTGCCAGCAGACCCGGGACACCAACCGGGGAGCTGTTTTTT

J: TRBJ2-1
V: TRBV7-7
size: .
D: .
CDR3: CASSSGDYNEQFF
DNA: TGTGCCAGCAGCTCCGGGGACTACAATGAGCAGTTCTTC

J: TRBJ1-1
V: TRBV7-9
size: .
D: .
CDR3: CASSSGNSGTAGGAFF
DNA: TGTGCCAGCAGCTCCGGAAACTCCGGGACCGCCGGTGGAGCTTTCTTT

J: TRBJ2-5
V: TRBV4-2
size: few
D: .
CDR3: CASSQATEEQETQYF
DNA: TGTGCCAGCAGCCAAGCGACAGAAGAACAAGAGACCCAGTACTTC

J: TRBJ2-3
V: TRBV7-9
size: few
D: .
CDR3: CASSLTRLRRDTQYF
DNA: TGTGCCAGCAGCTTAACCAGGCTTAGAAGAGATACGCAGTATTTT

J: TRBJ2-4
V: TRBV19
size: .
D: TRBD2
CDR3: CASSMGPSGGAQNIQYF
DNA: TGTGCCAGTAGTATGGGCCCTAGCGGGGGGGCCCAAAACATTCAGTACTTC

J: TRBJ2-3
V: TRBV7-3
size: few
D: .
CDR3: CASSTGTYSTDTQYF
DNA: TGTGCCAGCAGCACCGGGACTTATAGCACAGATACGCAGTATTTT

J: TRBJ2-2
V: TRBV6-5
size: few
D: .
CDR3: CASSYMNTGELFF
DNA: TGTGCCAGCAGTTACATGAACACCGGGGAGCTGTTTTTT

J: TRBJ2-1
V: TRBV7-8
size: .
D: .
CDR3: CAVQGGTEQFF
DNA: TGTGCCGTGCAGGGGGGTACTGAGCAGTTCTTC

J: TRBJ2-7
V: TRBV11-2
size: .
D: TRBD1
CDR3: CASSLGGTGIYEQYF
DNA: TGTGCCAGCAGCTTAGGTGGGACAGGGATCTACGAGCAGTACTTC

J: TRBJ2-2
V: TRBV4-2
size: .
D: .
CDR3: CASSQDSRTGELFF
DNA: TGTGCCAGCAGCCAAGACAGCCGCACCGGGGAGCTGTTTTTT

J: TRBJ1-5
V: TRBV2
size: few
D: .
CDR3: CASSLRAQLSPQHF
DNA: TGTGCCAGCAGTCTCAGGGCCCAATTATCACCCCAGCATTTT

J: TRBJ1-1
V: TRBV4-3
size: few
D: .
CDR3: CASSQGERLEAFF
DNA: TGCGCCAGCAGCCAAGGAGAACGGCTTGAAGCTTTCTTT

J: TRBJ1-2
V: TRBV5-1
size: few
D: .
CDR3: CASSRGGPYGYTF
DNA: TGCGCCAGCAGCCGAGGGGGGCCATATGGCTACACCTTC

J: TRBJ2-3
V: TRBV29-1
size: few
D: .
CDR3: CSVGGHLRTDTQYF
DNA: TGCAGCGTTGGGGGACACCTAAGAACAGATACGCAGTATTTT

J: TRBJ1-5
V: TRBV19
size: many
D: .
CDR3: CASSEQGRLPQHF
DNA: TGTGCCAGTAGTGAGCAGGGGCGGCTGCCCCAGCATTTT

J: TRBJ2-3
V: TRBV7-9
size: few
D: .
CDR3: CASSEQNTDTQYF
DNA: TGTGCCAGCAGCGAACAGAACACAGATACGCAGTATTTT

J: TRBJ1-2
V: TRBV7-2
size: .
D: TRBD1
CDR3: CASSLGTGGAYYGYTF
DNA: TGTGCCAGCAGCTTGGGGACAGGGGGCGCGTACTATGGCTACACCTTC

J: TRBJ2-5
V: TRBV5-4
size: many
D: TRBD1
CDR3: CASSLGDSQETQYF
DNA: TGTGCCAGCAGCTTGGGGGACAGCCAAGAGACCCAGTACTTC

J: TRBJ2-2
V: TRBV11-1
size: few
D: TRBD1
CDR3: CASSPRTGRTGELFF
DNA: TGTGCCAGCAGCCCTCGGACAGGGAGGACCGGGGAGCTGTTTTTT

J: TRBJ2-5
V: TRBV3-1
size: .
D: TRBD2
CDR3: CASSQGGKTQYF
DNA: TGTGCCAGCAGCCAGGGGGGGAAGACCCAGTACTTC

J: TRBJ1-3
V: TRBV4-3
size: .
D: .
CDR3: CASSQEGGLAGNTIYF
DNA: TGCGCCAGCAGCCAAGAAGGGGGGCTCGCTGGAAACACCATATATTTT

J: TRBJ2-6
V: TRBV6-2/TRBV6-3
size: .
D: .
CDR3: CATEDGGSGANVLTF
DNA: TGTGCCACCGAAGACGGGGGATCTGGGGCCAACGTCCTGACTTTC

J: TRBJ1-1
V: TRBV28
size: few
D: .
CDR3: CASRETLNTEAFF
DNA: TGTGCCAGCAGAGAAACTTTGAACACTGAAGCTTTCTTT

J: TRBJ1-1
V: TRBV20-1
size: few
D: .
CDR3: CSASLAGGYTEAFF
DNA: TGCAGTGCTAGTCTTGCGGGGGGGTACACTGAAGCTTTCTTT

J: TRBJ2-3
V: TRBV20-1
size: few
D: TRBD2
CDR3: CSAPRGGEADTQYF
DNA: TGCAGTGCCCCTCGTGGGGGGGAAGCAGATACGCAGTATTTT

J: TRBJ2-1
V: TRBV6-2/TRBV6-3
size: .
D: .
CDR3: CASSPYNNNEQFF
DNA: TGTGCCAGCAGCCCGTACAACAACAATGAGCAGTTCTTC

J: TRBJ1-5
V: TRBV7-6
size: many
D: .
CDR3: CASSLGGNSNQPQHF
DNA: TGTGCCAGCAGCTTAGGGGGTAATAGCAATCAGCCCCAGCATTTT

J: TRBJ1-6
V: TRBV5-5
size: .
D: .
CDR3: CASSLLQGVTPLHF
DNA: TGTGCCAGCAGCTTGTTACAGGGAGTTACACCCCTCCACTTT

J: TRBJ2-1
V: TRBV7-8
size: few
D: TRBD2
CDR3: CASSSKTGTSGGPPYNEQFF
DNA: TGTGCCAGCAGCTCAAAAACAGGGACTAGCGGGGGGCCACCCTACAATGAGCAGTTCTTC

J: TRBJ1-5
V: TRBV25-1
size: .
D: .
CDR3: CASSASRGNQPQHF
DNA: TGTGCCAGCAGTGCCAGCAGGGGCAATCAGCCCCAGCATTTT